This T cell receptor (beta chain) comes out of a study of blood T cell repertoires in COVID-19. Study background: PBMCs, B-cell-depleted T cells, or T cells provided the cDNA or gDNA that made up the material.

The CDR3 spans 14 residues. Germline trimming cut 6 bases from V and 4 bases from J; bases unmatched to any gene: 6. CDR1 MGHDK and CDR2 SYGVNS come from the germline V gene. Sequencing used immunoSEQ multiplex PCR; TCRdb keeps in-frame clones, though not all of them. Of about 120,000 clones listed, about 79% were seen once; the top ten hold roughly 4.3%. The source of this sequence is a woman aged 80 or over with acute or convalescent COVID-19. The sequenced sample consisted of peripheral blood. The gene calls are TRBV25-1 and TRBJ1-1, with TRBD1 matching 9 bases. In DNA, the CDR3 is TGTGCCAGCAGGGGACAGGGAAGGGCCACTGAAGCTTTCTTT. Translation: CASRGQGRATEAFF.